The 12 T cell receptor beta chains presented below share a single source sample, sequenced in a study of T cell repertoires in cytomegalovirus infection. In TCRdb, the reads were re-called with MiXCR into one record per CDR3 protein. Here the sample spans approximately 990,000 distinct CDR3 sequences, 30% to 40% being singletons. Their antigen targets remain unknown. This specimen consisted of cultured CD8+ T cells from PBMCs, obtained from culture after CMV antigen stimulation. All receptors derive from a human donor in good health (CMV status not recorded). Some clones in this sample may be carry-over from other donors' samples.

The chain links TRBV6-1 to TRBJ2-2, with 9 bases that match TRBD1. Per the germline V gene, CDR1 is MNHNS and CDR2 is SASEGT. With 4 bases clipped from V and 7 bases from J, the junction kept 13 bases outside the gene matches. The CDR3 extends over 17 amino acids. The CDR3 protein is CASSGIWGQGGDGELFF. In nucleotides, the CDR3 is TGTGCCAGCAGTGGGATTTGGGGACAGGGAGGTGACGGGGAGCTGTTTTTT.

V and J are TRBV10-3 and TRBJ2-3; D ambiguous. This CDR3 contains 15 residues. CDR1 is ENHRY, CDR2 SYGVKD, per germline. V lost 0 bases and J lost 4, with 11 bases in between. This CDR3 is CAISESGSPADTQYF. Here the CDR3 DNA reads TGTGCCATCAGTGAGTCGGGCAGCCCAGCAGATACGCAGTATTTT.

To note about this clonotype: This may come from a read error, since a much larger clone is one base off. The chain couples TRBV7-8 to TRBJ2-4; D not certain. Germline CDR1 SGHVS, CDR2 FQNEAQ. The CDR3 covers 15 residues. The CDR3: CVSSRSPGAKNIQYF. DNA for the CDR3: TGTGTCAGCAGCAGGTCCCCTGGGGCCAAAAACATTCAGTACTTC.

This clonotype turned up a few times. The chain is built from TRBV6-5 and TRBJ2-5, with TRBD1 as a possible D gene (6 bases). This CDR3 spans 16 amino acids. Per germline, CDR1 MNHEY and CDR2 SVGAGI. V was trimmed by 5 bases and J by 5 bases, leaving 21 bases between them. The CDR3 region is CASSNPGTGLTETQYF. CDR3 DNA: TGTGCCAGCAGTAACCCCGGCACAGGGTTAACGGAGACCCAGTACTTC.

This clonotype was seen repeatedly, ten times or more. The chain has TRBV6-1 and TRBJ2-1, with 10 bases matching TRBD2. After removal of 10 bases from V and 5 bases from J, the junction contained 8 bases not matched to a gene. The CDR3 loop spans 14 amino acids. Germline V gene data show CDR1 as MNHNS and CDR2 as SASEGT. Written as DNA, the CDR3 is TGTGCCATCGTAGCGGGGGGTTCCGACAATGAGCAGTTCTTC. This sequence encodes CAIVAGGSDNEQFF.

The genes are TRBV27 and TRBJ2-7; 8 bases line up with TRBD1. This CDR3 spans 15 amino acids. The J segment lost 4 bases and the V segment lost 6 bases, leaving 11 bases of the junction unmatched. Per germline, CDR1 MNHEY and CDR2 SMNVEV (reference sequence). The CDR3 sequence is CASSLTGAGAYEQYF. CDR3 DNA sequence: TGTGCCAGCAGCCTGACAGGGGCCGGAGCGTACGAGCAGTACTTC.

The gene calls are TRBV2 and TRBJ2-5; weak D call: TRBD2 (7 bases). Trimming stripped 8 bases from V and 4 bases from J, with 11 bases between. The germline CDR1 and CDR2 sequences are SNHLY and FYNNEI. The CDR3 contains 12 residues. CDR3 region: CASLGGRETQYF. The CDR3 DNA sequence: TGTGCCAGCCTGGGGGGGCGAGAGACCCAGTACTTC.

The table lists this clonotype with a few counts. The chain employs TRBV9 and TRBJ1-2, with D uncertain. Germline CDR1 SGDLS, CDR2 YYNGEE. Trimming took off 2 bases at V and 4 bases at J, with 9 bases between the two ends. The CDR3 spans 13 residues. The CDR3 DNA follows: TGTGCCAGCAGCGTCGGACCGATCTATGGCTACACCTTC. It is translated as CASSVGPIYGYTF. The full variable domain, with the rest looked up from reference TRBV9 and TRBJ1-2, is DSGVTQTPKHLITATGQRVTLRCSPRSGDLSVYWYQQSLDQGLQFLIQYYNGEERAKGNILERFSAQQFPDLHSELNLSSLELGDSALYFCASSVGPIYGYTFGSGTRLTVV.

In the case of this clonotype: The junction shows a germline mismatch at one end, possibly a read error. The chain couples TRBV6-1 to TRBJ2-2; 12 positions match TRBD1. The CDR3 spans 18 residues. Germline V gene sequence: CDR1 MNHNS, CDR2 SASEGT. The CDR3 loop reads CASTPWGTGGSNTGELLF. CDR3 coding DNA: TGTGCCAGCACTCCTTGGGGGACAGGGGGCTCGAACACCGGGGAGCTGCTTTTT.

This clonotype was observed once. This chain uses TRBV4-1 with TRBJ1-2, with D possibly TRBD1 on 5 matching bases. The CDR3 is made up of 14 amino acids. V shed 0 bases and J shed 3 bases, with 8 bases lying between them. The germline V gene encodes CDR1 MGHRA and CDR2 YSYEKL. The CDR3 nucleotides read TGCGCCAGCAGCCAAGATGCCAGGGACTATGGCTACACCTTC. Its protein is CASSQDARDYGYTF.

This clonotype was observed many times. The chain employs TRBV7-6 and TRBJ2-7; 8 bases are shared with TRBD2. J was trimmed by 3 bases and V by 3 bases; bases with no gene match: 1. The germline V gene encodes CDR1 SGHVS and CDR2 FNYEAQ. CDR3 size: 13 residues. Written as DNA, the CDR3 is TGTGCCAGCAGCTTTAGCGGGGTCTACGAGCAGTACTTC. Translating it yields CASSFSGVYEQYF.

Many counts were recorded for this clonotype. The chain combines TRBV7-3 with TRBJ2-3; D gene ambiguous. The CDR3 contains 12 residues. Trimming took off 5 bases at V and 4 bases at J, with 7 bases between the two ends. The germline CDR1 and CDR2 sequences are SGHTA and FQGTGA. This chain's CDR3 is CASSLPADTQYF. DNA for the CDR3: TGTGCCAGCAGCCTACCCGCAGATACGCAGTATTTT.